This is a list of T cell receptor beta chains from one sample in a study of identical twins. Each CDR3 protein gets one entry after TCRdb re-called the 5' RACE reads with MiXCR. The data hold 500,000 or so distinct CDR3 sequences, with approximately 15% observed a single time. In addition, the sample was reused for a study of yellow fever vaccine responses in identical twins.

Material: CD4+ T cells sorted from blood. The receptor set was obtained from a woman aged 18 to 35 in good health. CDR3s include the opening cysteine and the closing phenylalanine or tryptophan. D genes are given only for firm matches. Size values are once, few and many counts, or a class for expanded clones, and some rows have none.

TRBV3-1	-	TRBJ1-2	15	TRBD1	TGTGCCAGCAGCCAAAGGGGGCGCGACACGTATGGCTACACCTTC	CASSQRGRDTYGYTF
TRBV9	many	TRBJ2-3	12	-	TGTGCCAGCAGCGTAGCTAGAGATACGCAGTATTTT	CASSVARDTQYF
TRBV2	-	TRBJ2-7	16	-	TGTGCCAGCAGGAGGGACTCGGGGCAGAACTCCTACGAGCAGTACTTC	CASRRDSGQNSYEQYF
TRBV5-1	few	TRBJ2-6	15	-	TGCGCCAGCAGCTTGGGGAGGACTGGGGCCAACGTCCTGACTTTC	CASSLGRTGANVLTF
TRBV20-1	few	TRBJ2-5	12	-	TGCAGTGCTAGGGAACAAGGAGAGACCCAGTACTTC	CSAREQGETQYF
TRBV10-3	few	TRBJ2-5	11	-	TGTGCCACTGTGAGCCGGGAGACCCAGTACTTC	CATVSRETQYF
TRBV6-2/TRBV6-3	-	TRBJ2-1	14	TRBD2	TGTGCCAGCATAGCGGGCCTCTCCTACAATGAGCAGTTCTTC	CASIAGLSYNEQFF
TRBV3-1	many	TRBJ1-5	16	-	TGTGCCAGCAGCCAAGGATCGGGGAGTTTAAATCAGCCCCAGCATTTT	CASSQGSGSLNQPQHF
TRBV5-1	many	TRBJ2-2	14	-	TGCGCCAGCAGCTTGGGGCCGGCAACCGGGGAGCTGTTTTTT	CASSLGPATGELFF
TRBV28	-	TRBJ1-5	14	-	TGTGCCAGCAGTTTTGACACCTTATTTCAGCCCCAGCATTTT	CASSFDTLFQPQHF
TRBV29-1	-	TRBJ2-3	13	TRBD1	TGCAGCGTACGACAGGGGGCACTAGATACGCAGTATTTT	CSVRQGALDTQYF
TRBV10-3	few	TRBJ2-7	18	TRBD2	TGTGCCATCAGTGCTCTCGGACTAGCGGGACCAAGCTCCTACGAGCAGTACTTC	CAISALGLAGPSSYEQYF
TRBV3-1	-	TRBJ2-2	13	-	TGTGCCAGCAGCCCAGGGACTTGGGGGGAGCTGTTTTTT	CASSPGTWGELFF
TRBV21-1	few	TRBJ2-3	18	-	TGTGCCAGCAGCAAAATCCCAGCGGGGGGAGCGCTTACAGATACGCAGTATTTT	CASSKIPAGGALTDTQYF
TRBV30	-	TRBJ2-7	14	TRBD2	TGTGCCTGGAGAGGACTAGCGGTAACCTACGAGCAGTACTTC	CAWRGLAVTYEQYF
TRBV5-7	-	TRBJ2-3	15	TRBD1	TGTGCCAGCAGCCCCGACAGGGTGGGCACAGATACGCAGTATTTT	CASSPDRVGTDTQYF
TRBV5-4	-	TRBJ2-2	13	-	TGTGCCAGCAGCTTGGGGTTCCGGTGGGAGCTGTTTTTT	CASSLGFRWELFF
TRBV7-2	many	TRBJ1-1	13	-	TGTGCCAGCAGCTTGGACCCGAACACTGAAGCTTTCTTT	CASSLDPNTEAFF
TRBV20-1	-	TRBJ2-3	13	TRBD2	TGCAGTGCTCTAGCGGGCAGGACAGATACGCAGTATTTT	CSALAGRTDTQYF
TRBV20-1	few	TRBJ1-5	15	-	TGCAGTGCTAGGGTCGGGGGAAGGGGCAATCAGCCCCAGCATTTT	CSARVGGRGNQPQHF
TRBV29-1	-	TRBJ2-3	15	TRBD1	TGCAGCGCCCGGTCCGACAGGGTCTACACAGATACGCAGTATTTT	CSARSDRVYTDTQYF
TRBV5-6	few	TRBJ2-2	11	-	TGTGCCAGCCTCGGAGGCGGGGAGCTGTTTTTT	CASLGGGELFF
TRBV7-2	-	TRBJ2-7	13	-	TGTGCCAGCAGCAAAGGTCAAACCTACGAGCAGTACTTC	CASSKGQTYEQYF
TRBV5-6	many	TRBJ2-1	15	TRBD1	TGTGCCAGCAGCTTAGGGACAGGGGGGTACAATGAGCAGTTCTTC	CASSLGTGGYNEQFF
TRBV6-6	-	TRBJ1-1	13	-	TGTGCCAGCAGGCGCGGGGAGTCCACTGAAGCTTTCTTT	CASRRGESTEAFF
TRBV12-3/TRBV12-4	many	TRBJ1-5	14	-	TGTGCCAGCAGCTTAGGGGGGGGGAATCAGCCCCAGCATTTT	CASSLGGGNQPQHF
TRBV4-3	few	TRBJ1-2	14	-	TGCGCCAGCAGCCAAGCGACAGCTAACTATGGCTACACCTTC	CASSQATANYGYTF
TRBV20-1	-	TRBJ2-7	14	TRBD1	TGCAGTGCTTCCTGGGACAGACAGTTCTACGAGCAGTACTTC	CSASWDRQFYEQYF
TRBV9	-	TRBJ2-3	13	-	TGTGCCAGCAGCGTAGTACAGACAGATACGCAGTATTTT	CASSVVQTDTQYF
TRBV7-9	many	TRBJ2-2	13	-	TGTGCCAGCGACAGGCAGAACACCGGGGAGCTGTTTTTT	CASDRQNTGELFF